These 29 T cell receptor beta chains were sequenced from one sample in a study of blood T cell repertoires in COVID-19 (dated by TCRdb to 2020 to 2022). Library construction relied on the immunoSEQ multiplex PCR assay. The clones in this table, taken by TCRdb from immuneACCESS, are in-frame only. Not every clone is retained; where verified, under half of the shortfall comes from an unresolved V gene, and the cause of the rest is unknown. The sample table records about 60,000 clones; 65% to 85% of these occur just once. The ten largest account for around 9.6% of the sample. The specimen was peripheral blood. These TCRs come from a young man with COVID-19, enrolled during active disease.

The chain employs TRBV7-9 and TRBJ1-4; 7 positions match TRBD1. This CDR3 has 14 residues. Per the germline V gene, CDR1 is SEHNR and CDR2 is FQNEAQ (reference sequence). V shed 5 bases, J shed 8 bases, and the junction held 8 bases outside the gene matches. The CDR3: CASSRTGEFEKLFF. In DNA, the CDR3 is TGTGCCAGCAGCCGAACAGGGGAGTTCGAAAAACTGTTTTTT. Looking up the rest from reference TRBV7-9 and TRBJ1-4 gives the full variable domain: DTGVSQNPRHKITKRGQNVTFRCDPISEHNRLYWYRQTLGQGPEFLTYFQNEAQLEKSRLLSDRFSAERPKGSFSTLEIQRTEQGDSAMYLCASSRTGEFEKLFFGSGTQLSVL.

This sequence joins TRBV19 and TRBJ1-1; 8 bases are a match to TRBD1. The CDR3 has 14 amino acids. V dropped 10 bases and J dropped 4; count of bases not matched to a gene: 11. Germline V gene data show CDR1 as LNHDA and CDR2 as SQIVND (reference sequence). As DNA, the CDR3 is TGTGCCACCTCAGGGGGCCAGGCGGCCACTGAAGCTTTCTTT. It encodes CATSGGQAATEAFF.

The rearrangement links TRBV5-4 to TRBJ1-1; 8 nucleotides align to TRBD1. The length of the CDR3 is 14 residues. Unmatched junction bases numbered 7, after V lost 4 bases and J lost 5 bases. Germline V gives CDR1 SGHNT, CDR2 YYREEE (reference sequence). The CDR3 sequence is CASSQDRVSTEAFF. CDR3 in DNA: TGTGCCAGCAGCCAGGACAGGGTTTCGACTGAAGCTTTCTTT.

V gene TRBV5-1 combines with J gene TRBJ2-7; the match to TRBD1 covers 8 bases. V lost 4 bases and J lost 5; bases outside the gene matches: 8. Germline CDR1 is SGHRS and CDR2 is YFSETQ. The CDR3 covers 14 residues. CDR3 in DNA: TGCGCCAGCAGCCTCGGACAGGGTACTCACGAGCAGTACTTC. Translated: CASSLGQGTHEQYF.

V gene TRBV5-4 combines with J gene TRBJ1-1, with 7 bases that match TRBD1. The germline V gene encodes CDR1 SGHNT and CDR2 YYREEE (reference sequence). Trimming cost V 2 bases and J 4 bases; bases outside gene matches: 8. The CDR3 is 15 residues long. The CDR3 DNA is TGTGCCAGCAGCTTCGACAGGGAATTTATCACTGAAGCTTTCTTT. It encodes CASSFDREFITEAFF.

The rearrangement links TRBV5-1 to TRBJ2-1; a weak D match, TRBD2 (6 bases). With 0 bases removed from V and 5 bases from J, the gap between germline ends came to 9 bases. This CDR3 comprises 14 residues. Germline values: CDR1 SGHRS, CDR2 YFSETQ. CDR3 DNA: TGCGCCAGCAGCTTGGCCGGGGGTCACAATGAGCAGTTCTTC. Translating gives CASSLAGGHNEQFF.

This chain uses TRBV19 with TRBJ2-1; a possible D gene is TRBD2 (6 bases). The germline V and J ends were trimmed by 8 bases and 0 bases, with 14 bases remaining between them. The CDR3 contains 15 residues. Germline assignment: CDR1 LNHDA and CDR2 SQIVND (reference sequence). The CDR3 DNA is TGTGCCAGTTCGTATCGGGAGACCTCCTACAATGAGCAGTTCTTC. As protein: CASSYRETSYNEQFF.

The rearrangement joins TRBV6-1 to TRBJ2-7; 9 bases are a match to TRBD1. Per germline, CDR1 MNHNS and CDR2 SASEGT. V lost 3 bases, J lost 11 bases, and 11 bases stayed unmatched. The CDR3 has 14 amino acids. CDR3 nucleotide sequence: TGTGCCAGCAGTGATCAACAGGGGGCAGGTACGGAGTACTTC. Its protein is CASSDQQGAGTEYF.

The rearrangement links TRBV15 to TRBJ2-1, with a possible D match to TRBD2 (5 bases). CDR1 is LNHNV, CDR2 YYDKDF, per germline (reference sequence). The CDR3 runs 14 residues. The V end was cut by 5 bases, the J end by 5 bases, with 13 bases between. CDR3 DNA sequence: TGTGCCACCAGCGAGAGCGGAGCAAACAATGAGCAGTTCTTC. This encodes CATSESGANNEQFF.

The rearrangement joins TRBV10-3 to TRBJ1-6; 11 bases match TRBD1. The J segment lost 7 bases and the V segment lost 2 bases, leaving 1 base of the junction unmatched. The CDR3 runs to 15 residues. CDR1 and CDR2 (germline): ENHRY, SYGVKD. The CDR3 region has the DNA TGTGCCATCAGTGAGGGGACAGGGGGGAATTCACCCCTCCACTTT. The encoded protein is CAISEGTGGNSPLHF.

This chain uses TRBV15 with TRBJ2-1, with TRBD1 matching over 7 bases. The length of the CDR3 is 14 residues. Germline CDR1 is LNHNV and CDR2 is YYDKDF (reference sequence). V lost 3 bases, J lost 9 bases, and 8 bases stayed unmatched. CDR3 residues: CATSSGTGDGEQFF. Here the CDR3 DNA reads TGTGCCACCAGCAGCGGTACAGGGGACGGTGAGCAGTTCTTC. The whole variable domain, filled in from reference TRBV15 and TRBJ2-1, reads DAMVIQNPRYQVTQFGKPVTLSCSQTLNHNVMYWYQQKSSQAPKLLFHYYDKDFNNEADTPDNFQSRRPNTSFCFLDIRSPGLGDTAMYLCATSSGTGDGEQFFGPGTRLTVL.

The chain couples TRBV7-2 to TRBJ2-7, with 7 bases fitting TRBD1. In germline, CDR1 is SGHTA, CDR2 FQGNSA. The CDR3 is made up of 18 amino acids. Unmatched junction bases numbered 13, after V lost 1 base and J lost 1 base. The CDR3 loop is CASSLGDSAQGFSYEQYF. In nucleotides, the CDR3 is TGTGCCAGCAGCTTAGGGGACAGTGCCCAGGGTTTTTCCTACGAGCAGTACTTC. The whole variable domain, filled in from reference TRBV7-2 and TRBJ2-7, reads GAGVSQSPSNKVTEKGKDVELRCDPISGHTALYWYRQSLGQGLEFLIYFQGNSAPDKSGLPSDRFSAERTGGSVSTLTIQRTQQEDSAVYLCASSLGDSAQGFSYEQYFGPGTRLTVT.

This sequence joins TRBV30 and TRBJ2-1, with 14 bases fitting TRBD2. This CDR3 has 15 amino acids. V lost 3 bases to trimming and J lost 10 bases; unmatched junction nucleotides: 8. The germline V gene has CDR1 GTSNPN and CDR2 SVGIG (reference sequence). The chain's CDR3 is CAWSPGLAGAWEQFF. CDR3 nucleotides: TGTGCCTGGAGCCCGGGACTAGCGGGAGCCTGGGAGCAGTTCTTC.

The chain joins TRBV7-2 to TRBJ2-1, with TRBD2 matching over 8 bases. The CDR3 runs 16 residues. Germline values: CDR1 SGHTA, CDR2 FQGNSA. The junction had 7 bases not matched to a gene; V was cut back by 6 bases and J by 0 bases. The CDR3 nucleotides read TGTGCCAGCAGGCCCTCCGGGACTAGCTCCTACAATGAGCAGTTCTTC. Its translation is CASRPSGTSSYNEQFF.

The rearrangement links TRBV6-5 to TRBJ2-1, with D tentatively TRBD1 (5 bases). The CDR3 has 14 residues. CDR1 is MNHEY and CDR2 is SVGAGI in the germline V gene. V lost 6 bases to trimming and J lost 6 bases, with 15 bases between them. CDR3 residues: CASRRQGGINEQFF. The CDR3 DNA is TGTGCCAGCAGGAGGCAGGGTGGTATCAATGAGCAGTTCTTC.

The chain links TRBV6-1 to TRBJ1-3; D gene ambiguous. The V and J ends lost 2 bases and 0 bases respectively, with 8 bases between them. The CDR3 length is 15 residues. CDR1 and CDR2 (germline): MNHNS, SASEGT. The chain's CDR3 is CASSENPSSGNTIYF. The DNA of the CDR3 is TGTGCCAGCAGTGAAAATCCGAGCTCTGGAAACACCATATATTTT.

This clone has more than one count but fewer than ten. V is TRBV28 and J is TRBJ2-4; 7 bases fit TRBD1. V lost 5 bases, J lost 4 bases, and 14 bases stayed unmatched. The CDR3 spans 17 residues. The germline gives CDR1 MDHEN, CDR2 SYDVKM. The CDR3 is CASSRIITGTDKNIQYF. The CDR3 DNA reads TGTGCCAGCAGTCGAATTATAACCGGGACAGATAAAAACATTCAGTACTTC.

The V and J genes are TRBV6-1 and TRBJ2-3, with D unclear. Per the germline V gene, CDR1 is MNHNS and CDR2 is SASEGT. This CDR3 is 15 amino acids long. The V and J ends lost 2 bases and 4 bases respectively, with 13 bases between them. The CDR3 sequence: CASSEPGEAADTQYF. The CDR3 DNA reads TGTGCCAGCAGTGAACCGGGTGAAGCAGCAGATACGCAGTATTTT.

J is TRBJ2-7 and V is TRBV19, with 9 bases identical to TRBD1. The CDR3 totals 16 residues. The ends lost 2 bases at V and 6 bases at J; junction bases unmatched: 11. CDR1 and CDR2 from the germline V gene are LNHDA and SQIVND (reference sequence). CDR3 sequence (DNA): TGTGCCAGTAGTATAAGTGCGGGACAGGGCCAGGCCGAGCAGTACTTC. It specifies CASSISAGQGQAEQYF. Full variable domain (rest looked up from reference TRBV19 and TRBJ2-7): DGGITQSPKYLFRKEGQNVTLSCEQNLNHDAMYWYRQDPGQGLRLIYYSQIVNDFQKGDIAEGYSVSREKKESFPLTVTSAQKNPTAFYLCASSISAGQGQAEQYFGPGTRLTVT.

The chain employs TRBV5-5 and TRBJ2-1; no clear D. CDR1 SGHKS and CDR2 YYEKEE come from the germline V gene (reference sequence). V lost 4 bases, J lost 9 bases, and 11 bases lay in between. The CDR3 contains 12 residues. The CDR3 here is CASSLGYAEQFF. As DNA, the CDR3 is TGTGCCAGCAGCCTCGGTTACGCTGAGCAGTTCTTC.

The chain carries TRBV7-3 and TRBJ1-1; D may be TRBD1 (5 bases). CDR1 and CDR2 from the germline V gene are SGHTA and FQGTGA. The germline V and J ends were trimmed by 7 bases and 5 bases, with 17 bases remaining between them. The CDR3 consists of 14 residues. CDR3 DNA sequence: TGTGCCAGCAAGAGGGGCTCTGGGGGGACTGAAGCTTTCTTT. It encodes CASKRGSGGTEAFF.

The CDR3 reads CASTPSNTGELFF. CDR3 DNA: TGTGCCAGCACGCCCAGTAACACCGGGGAGCTGTTTTTT. This chain connects TRBV9 to TRBJ2-2, with D uncertain. V lost 6 bases, J lost 2 bases, and 8 bases lay in between. CDR3 length: 13 residues. CDR1 is SGDLS, CDR2 YYNGEE, per germline.

The chain is built from TRBV19 and TRBJ1-2; TRBD1 is a possible D gene (5 bases). There are 12 residues in the CDR3. Trimming removed 4 bases from V and 4 bases from J, with 7 bases in between. From germline, CDR1 is LNHDA and CDR2 SQIVND (reference sequence). The CDR3 coding sequence is TGTGCCAGTAGTACCGGGGGCTATGGCTACACCTTC. Amino acid sequence: CASSTGGYGYTF.

The chain couples TRBV27 to TRBJ2-1, with 8 bases lining up with TRBD1. The CDR3 runs 15 residues. Trimming cost V 6 bases and J 1 base; bases outside gene matches: 5. The germline V gene encodes CDR1 MNHEY and CDR2 SMNVEV (reference sequence). CDR3 nucleotides: TGTGCCAGCAGACAGGGGGTAGTATCCTACAATGAGCAGTTCTTC. Amino acids: CASRQGVVSYNEQFF.

This chain joins TRBV6-6 and TRBJ2-7; no clear D. The V end was cut by 5 bases, the J end by 1 base, with 18 bases between. This CDR3 has 16 residues. Looked up from germline, CDR1 is MNHNY and CDR2 is SVGAGI (reference sequence). For the CDR3, the DNA is TGTGCCAGCAGTGGGCCGGCTTCACAAGCTTCCTACGAGCAGTACTTC. It yields the protein CASSGPASQASYEQYF.

The chain is built from TRBV7-2 and TRBJ2-5; TRBD2 agrees at 9 bases. Germline CDR1 reads SGHTA; CDR2 reads FQGNSA. J was trimmed by 6 bases and V by 5 bases; bases with no gene match: 10. CDR3 length: 15 residues. The CDR3 loop reads CASSLVASGVKTQYF. In DNA, the CDR3 is TGTGCCAGCAGCCTGGTGGCTAGCGGGGTAAAGACCCAGTACTTC.

This chain links TRBV25-1 with TRBJ2-1; 8 bases match TRBD1. Germline CDR1 is MGHDK and CDR2 is SYGVNS. This CDR3 has 15 residues. The V segment lost 1 base and the J segment 4 bases; nucleotides outside the gene matches: 3. The CDR3 sequence is CASSESGTGYNEQFF. CDR3 coding DNA: TGTGCCAGCAGTGAATCCGGGACAGGATACAATGAGCAGTTCTTC.

This sequence joins TRBV10-1 and TRBJ1-4; D unclear. Germline CDR1 is WNHNN and CDR2 is SYGVQD (reference sequence). V gave up 4 bases and J gave up 8 bases, with 17 bases separating them. This CDR3 has 15 residues. Written as DNA, the CDR3 is TGCGCCAGCAGTGTACCTGGCCTAGCGGACGAAAAACTGTTTTTT. This codes for CASSVPGLADEKLFF.

The chain joins TRBV6-2 or TRBV6-3 to TRBJ2-7, with a tentative D call TRBD1 (5 bases). V was shortened by 4 bases and J by 2 bases, with 12 bases between the two germline ends. The germline CDR1 and CDR2 sequences are MNHEY and SVGEGT. This CDR3 comprises 14 residues. CDR3 DNA: TGTGCCAGCAGTTCGATGACAGCCACCTACGAGCAGTACTTC. Protein: CASSSMTATYEQYF.